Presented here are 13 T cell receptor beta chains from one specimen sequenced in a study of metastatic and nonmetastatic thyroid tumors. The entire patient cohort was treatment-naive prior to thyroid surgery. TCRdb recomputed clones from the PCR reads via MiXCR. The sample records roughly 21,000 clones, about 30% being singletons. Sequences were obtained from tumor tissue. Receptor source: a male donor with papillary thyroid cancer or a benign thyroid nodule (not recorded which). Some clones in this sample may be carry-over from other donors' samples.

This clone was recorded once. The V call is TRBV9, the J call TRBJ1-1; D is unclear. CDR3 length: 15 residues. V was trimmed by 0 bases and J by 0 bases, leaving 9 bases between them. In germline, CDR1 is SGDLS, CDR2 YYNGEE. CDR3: CASSVDGWMNTEAFF. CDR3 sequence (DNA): TGTGCCAGCAGCGTAGATGGATGGATGAACACTGAAGCTTTCTTT.

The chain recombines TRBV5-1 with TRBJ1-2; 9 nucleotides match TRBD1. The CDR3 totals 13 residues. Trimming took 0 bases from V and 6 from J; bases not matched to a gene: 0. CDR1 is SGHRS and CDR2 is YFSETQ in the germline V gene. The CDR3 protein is CASSLDRGHGYTF. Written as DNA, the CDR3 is TGCGCCAGCAGCTTGGACAGGGGGCATGGCTACACCTTC.

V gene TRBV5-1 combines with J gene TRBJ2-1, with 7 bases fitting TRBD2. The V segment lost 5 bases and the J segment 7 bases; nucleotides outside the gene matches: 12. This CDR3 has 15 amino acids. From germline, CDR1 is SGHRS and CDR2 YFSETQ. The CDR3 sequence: CASRTSVSQANEQFF. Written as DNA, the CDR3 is TGCGCCAGCAGAACTAGCGTGAGTCAAGCAAATGAGCAGTTCTTC.

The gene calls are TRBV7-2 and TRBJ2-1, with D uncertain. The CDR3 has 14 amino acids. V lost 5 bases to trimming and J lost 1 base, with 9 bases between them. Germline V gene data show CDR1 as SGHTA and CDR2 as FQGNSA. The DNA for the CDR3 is TGTGCCAGCAGCCCTGATGGTTCCTACAATGAGCAGTTCTTC. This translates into CASSPDGSYNEQFF.

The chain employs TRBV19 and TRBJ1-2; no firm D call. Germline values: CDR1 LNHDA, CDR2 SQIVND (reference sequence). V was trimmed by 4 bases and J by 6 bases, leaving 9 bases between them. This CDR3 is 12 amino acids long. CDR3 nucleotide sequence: TGTGCCAGTAGTACCCCCCAGGATGGCTACACCTTC. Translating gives CASSTPQDGYTF.

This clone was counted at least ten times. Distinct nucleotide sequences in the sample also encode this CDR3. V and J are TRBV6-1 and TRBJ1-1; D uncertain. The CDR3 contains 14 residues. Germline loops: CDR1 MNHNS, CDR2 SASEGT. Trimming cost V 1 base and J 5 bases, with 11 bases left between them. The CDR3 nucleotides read TGTGCCAGCAGTGAAGTAGGCGTATTGACTGAAGCTTTCTTT. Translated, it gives CASSEVGVLTEAFF.

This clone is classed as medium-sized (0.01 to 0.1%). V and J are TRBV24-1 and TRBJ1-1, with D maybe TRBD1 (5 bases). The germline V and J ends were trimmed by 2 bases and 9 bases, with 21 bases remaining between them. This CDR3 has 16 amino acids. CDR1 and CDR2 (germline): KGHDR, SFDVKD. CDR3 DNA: TGTGCCACCAGTGATTCCGCCGGCGGGGGTTGGGGTAAAGCTTTCTTT. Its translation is CATSDSAGGGWGKAFF.

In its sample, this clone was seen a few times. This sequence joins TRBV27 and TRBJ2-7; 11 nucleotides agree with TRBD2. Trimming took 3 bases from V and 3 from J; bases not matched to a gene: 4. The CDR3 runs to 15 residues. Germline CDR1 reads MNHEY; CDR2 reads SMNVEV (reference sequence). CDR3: CASSFLTSGNYEQYF. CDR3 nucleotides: TGTGCCAGCAGTTTCCTGACTAGCGGGAACTACGAGCAGTACTTC.

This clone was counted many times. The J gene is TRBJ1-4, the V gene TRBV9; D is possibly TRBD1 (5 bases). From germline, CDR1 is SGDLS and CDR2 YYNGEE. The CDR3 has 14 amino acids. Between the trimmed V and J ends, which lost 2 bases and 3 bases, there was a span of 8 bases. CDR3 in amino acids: CASSVQGANEKLFF. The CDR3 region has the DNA TGTGCCAGCAGCGTCCAGGGCGCTAATGAAAAACTGTTTTTT.

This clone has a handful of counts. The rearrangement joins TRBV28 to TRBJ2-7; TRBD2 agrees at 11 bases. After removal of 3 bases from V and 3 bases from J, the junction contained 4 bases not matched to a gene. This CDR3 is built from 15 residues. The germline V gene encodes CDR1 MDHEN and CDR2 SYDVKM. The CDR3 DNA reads TGTGCCAGCAGTTTGCCCGGGACTAGCGGCTACGAGCAGTACTTC. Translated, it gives CASSLPGTSGYEQYF.

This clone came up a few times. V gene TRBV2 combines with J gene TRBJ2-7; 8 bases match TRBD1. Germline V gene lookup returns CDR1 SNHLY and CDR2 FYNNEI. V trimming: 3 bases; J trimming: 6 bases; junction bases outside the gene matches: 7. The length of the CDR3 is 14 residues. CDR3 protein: CASSDRQGAGEQYF. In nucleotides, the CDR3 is TGTGCCAGCAGTGATCGGCAGGGGGCCGGCGAGCAGTACTTC.

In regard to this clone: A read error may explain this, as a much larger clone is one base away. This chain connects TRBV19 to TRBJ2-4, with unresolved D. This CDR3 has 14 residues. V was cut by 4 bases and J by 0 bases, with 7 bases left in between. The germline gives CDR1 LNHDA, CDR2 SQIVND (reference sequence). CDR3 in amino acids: CASSTCLAKNIQYF. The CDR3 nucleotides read TGTGCCAGTAGTACATGTCTAGCCAAAAACATTCAGTACTTC.

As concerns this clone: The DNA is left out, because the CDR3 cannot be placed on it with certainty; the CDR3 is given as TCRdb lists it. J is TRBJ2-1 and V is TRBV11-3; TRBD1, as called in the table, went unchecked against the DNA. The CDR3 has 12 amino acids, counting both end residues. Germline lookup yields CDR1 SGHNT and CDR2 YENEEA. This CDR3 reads CASSVGQGAREF.